The 13 T cell receptor beta chains below all came from one sample that was sequenced in a study of OX40 agonist ivuxolimab in advanced cancers. The table came from immunoSEQ multiplex PCR; TCRdb's copy has only in-frame clones and leaves some out. The data show more than 50,000 clones, approximately 83% seen once. Sequencing was performed on CD4+ or CD8+ T cells sorted from blood, taken in a trial of the OX40 agonist ivuxolimab. These receptors all stem from an adult with an advanced solid tumor such as melanoma, head and neck, liver or kidney cancer.

The chain has TRBV11-2 and TRBJ2-1, with TRBD2 matching over 10 bases. Per germline, CDR1 SGHAT and CDR2 FQNNGV. The CDR3 totals 18 residues. V lost 4 bases to trimming and J lost 4 bases; unmatched junction nucleotides: 13. The CDR3 protein is CASSSVGSGRRLYNEQFF. The CDR3 bases are TGTGCCAGCAGCTCCGTAGGTAGCGGGAGGCGCCTTTACAATGAGCAGTTCTTC.

CDR3 DNA: TGTGCCAGCAGACGGGACTCCATCTCTGGAAACACCATATATTTT. Protein sequence: CASRRDSISGNTIYF. The gene calls are TRBV2 and TRBJ1-3; possibly TRBD1 for D (5 bases). V was pared by 6 bases and J by 0 bases, with 12 bases between. The CDR3 covers 15 residues. Germline V gene data show CDR1 as SNHLY and CDR2 as FYNNEI.

The V and J genes are TRBV5-1 and TRBJ2-2; D gene ambiguous. Germline CDR1 and CDR2: SGHRS and YFSETQ. V lost 0 bases and J 0 bases, leaving 3 bases between the germline ends. The CDR3 has 14 amino acids. The CDR3 loop is CASSLDPNTGELFF. In DNA, the CDR3 is TGCGCCAGCAGCTTGGACCCGAACACCGGGGAGCTGTTTTTT.

This chain uses TRBV2 with TRBJ2-5; D is unresolved. The V gene lost 6 bases and the J gene lost 0 bases, with 5 bases spanning the gap. The germline gives CDR1 SNHLY, CDR2 FYNNEI. The CDR3 length is 12 residues. CDR3 DNA: TGTGCCAGCAGAGCAGACCAAGAGACCCAGTACTTC. It codes for CASRADQETQYF.

This rearrangement joins TRBV29-1 to TRBJ2-2; 8 bases match TRBD1. The CDR3 has 16 residues. Germline V CDR1 and CDR2: SQVTM, ANQGSEA. V dropped 7 bases and J dropped 1; count of bases not matched to a gene: 11. The CDR3 sequence is CSAGPIDRGNTGELFF. CDR3 sequence (DNA): TGCAGCGCCGGCCCCATCGACAGGGGGAACACCGGGGAGCTGTTTTTT.

To note about this clone: Germline is not matched at one junction end, which may reflect a read error. CDR3 nucleotide sequence: TGTGCTAGCAGCTTACTACCACAGGGGGCTTTGGAGACCCAGTACTTC. Translating it yields CASSLLPQGALETQYF. The chain couples TRBV7-7 to TRBJ2-5, with 9 bases that match TRBD1. CDR1 is SSHAT, CDR2 FNYEAQ, per germline (reference sequence). The CDR3 is made up of 16 amino acids.

DNA of the CDR3: TGTGCCAGCAGCCCCGCGCGTGGGGCAATCTATGGCTACACCTTC. Translating gives CASSPARGAIYGYTF. The chain combines TRBV7-9 with TRBJ1-2; D possibly corresponds to TRBD1 (5 bases). V dropped 5 bases and J dropped 4 bases, with 17 bases sitting between them. The CDR3 has 15 amino acids. Germline V CDR1 and CDR2: SEHNR, FQNEAQ (reference sequence).

The chain has TRBV11-2 and TRBJ1-2, with TRBD1 as a possible D gene (5 bases). CDR3 length equals 16 residues. V was cut by 0 bases and J by 7 bases, with 18 bases left in between. From germline, CDR1 is SGHAT and CDR2 FQNNGV. DNA of the CDR3: TGTGCCAGCAGCTTAGATATGCAGGGCACAATTAGTGGCTACACCTTC. It encodes CASSLDMQGTISGYTF.

The genes are TRBV7-2 and TRBJ1-1, with D possibly matching TRBD1 (5 bases). V was trimmed by 5 bases and J by 10 bases, leaving 20 bases between them. Germline V CDR1 and CDR2: SGHTA, FQGNSA. The CDR3 sequence is 14 residues long. The DNA for the CDR3 is TGTGCCAGCAGCCCTCTTGTTGGGGCTCTAGGAGCTTTCTTT. Its translation is CASSPLVGALGAFF.

V and J are TRBV7-3 and TRBJ1-2; maybe TRBD1 (6 bases). There are 16 residues in the CDR3. V was clipped by 3 bases and J by 4 bases, with 18 bases between them. Germline V gene data show CDR1 as SGHTA and CDR2 as FQGTGA. The CDR3 sequence is CASSFEGRGSSYGYTF. The CDR3 nucleotides are TGTGCCAGCAGCTTCGAGGGCAGGGGATCCTCCTATGGCTACACCTTC.

The chain uses TRBV7-2 and TRBJ1-5; D is unclear. CDR1 is SGHTA, CDR2 FQGNSA, per germline. This CDR3 has 15 amino acids. Between the trimmed V and J ends, which lost 5 bases and 2 bases, there was a span of 13 bases. In DNA form, the CDR3 reads TGTGCCAGCAGCCTTCAACCCGGAGGCAATCAGCCCCAGCATTTT. Translation gives CASSLQPGGNQPQHF.

The chain combines TRBV15 with TRBJ2-7, with D perhaps matching TRBD1 (5 bases). Germline CDR1 is LNHNV and CDR2 is YYDKDF (reference sequence). The CDR3 spans 14 residues. V lost 0 bases to trimming and J lost 6 bases, with 12 bases between them. In nucleotides, the CDR3 is TGTGCCACCAGCAGAGAAACAGTAGGGGTCGAGCAGTACTTC. It specifies CATSRETVGVEQYF.

The chain couples TRBV7-9 to TRBJ2-1; possibly TRBD2 for D (5 bases). Germline loops: CDR1 SEHNR, CDR2 FQNEAQ (reference sequence). The CDR3 extends over 15 amino acids. Trimming took off 3 bases at V and 2 bases at J, with 11 bases between the two ends. CDR3 DNA sequence: TGTGCCAGCAGCTTCGGCGGGTCGGCCTACAATGAGCAGTTCTTC. It yields the protein CASSFGGSAYNEQFF.